The rows below give T cell receptor beta chains drawn from one sample of a study of T cell repertoires in cytomegalovirus infection. TCRdb passed the reads through MiXCR, listing each CDR3 protein once. The repertoire holds 45,000 to 50,000 distinct CDR3 sequences, with about a fifth as singletons. Antigen specificity for these receptors is unknown. This specimen was CD8+ T cells from cultured PBMCs, taken from culture after CMV antigen stimulation. These receptors originate from a human donor in good health (CMV status not recorded). Some clones in this sample may be carry-over from other donors' samples. CDR3s leave out the opening cysteine and the closing phenylalanine or tryptophan.

TRBV6-5	13	TRBJ2-1	ASSTSRGSYNEQF
TRBV29-1	11	TRBJ1-1	SVEGRVTTEAF
TRBV7-2	12	TRBJ2-1	ASSLQTGRDEQF
TRBV2	12	TRBJ2-1	ASSPTRGYNEQF
TRBV9	13	TRBJ1-2	ASSPRDGYSYGYT
TRBV27	12	TRBJ2-7	ASSFGTGFYEQY
TRBV5-5	11	TRBJ1-1	ASSLYGATEAF
TRBV7-9	15	TRBJ2-2	ASSLSRDRDYTGELF
TRBV6-1	13	TRBJ2-3	ASSFREGGTDTQY
TRBV9	12	TRBJ2-7	ASSVGKGSHEQY
TRBV25-1	12	TRBJ2-3	ASSEFEPPDTQY
TRBV5-5	13	TRBJ1-2	ASSLTGESNYGYT
TRBV9	14	TRBJ2-5	ASSPKDRGGQETQY
TRBV5-4	11	TRBJ2-3	ASSRPSTDTQY
TRBV7-6	9	TRBJ2-1	ASSFGGEQF
TRBV7-9	11	TRBJ1-2	ASSPGTGVGYT
TRBV7-9	14	TRBJ2-2	ASSQLDRGFTGELF
TRBV28	14	TRBJ2-5	ASSLGLAGGQETQY
TRBV7-2	15	TRBJ1-1	ASSLAGQGSVNAEAF
TRBV13	12	TRBJ2-5	ASSLDSAQETQY
TRBV4-1	10	TRBJ2-1	ASSQESNEQF
TRBV6-2/TRBV6-3	9	TRBJ1-1	ASLSGTEAF
TRBV28	10	TRBJ2-1	ASSDFYNEQF
TRBV27	9	TRBJ1-1	ASSKNTEAF
TRBV6-2/TRBV6-3	15	TRBJ2-1	ASSPLSGDGLYNEQF
TRBV11-2	10	TRBJ2-3	ASSLEDGEAY
TRBV6-6	9	TRBJ1-1	ASRQGKDAF
TRBV7-9	10	TRBJ1-1	ASRGPATEAF
TRBV4-2	14	TRBJ2-1	ASSQEAGGFYNEQF
TRBV28	12	TRBJ1-4	ASSSGPRGEELF
TRBV7-9	12	TRBJ1-4	ASSHPGVREKLF
TRBV4-1	14	TRBJ1-5	ASSQWGQGLFKPQH
TRBV6-2/TRBV6-3	11	TRBJ1-5	ASSYSENQPQH
TRBV20-1	11	TRBJ2-7	STGGGGYGEQY
TRBV20-1	11	TRBJ2-5	SARTSGSETQY
TRBV6-6	10	TRBJ2-7	ASSPDEGVQY
TRBV15	14	TRBJ1-2	ATSHPGRREDYGYT
TRBV6-1	14	TRBJ2-7	ASSDPPRQGTNEQY
TRBV7-2	12	TRBJ2-7	ASSWGGGPYEQY
TRBV5-1	14	TRBJ2-5	ASSQTSGVLQETQY
TRBV12-5	13	TRBJ1-1	ASGLSMGFITEAF
TRBV4-1	14	TRBJ2-1	ASSQGGQSSYNEQF
TRBV7-2	13	TRBJ2-3	ASSFAGSRTDTQY
TRBV7-3	11	TRBJ2-5	ASSSDSLKTQY
TRBV4-3	16	TRBJ1-4	ASSQEVQGVATNEKLF
TRBV4-3	11	TRBJ2-2	ASTSGYNGELF
TRBV19	13	TRBJ1-5	ATDPSLNGGQPQH
TRBV12-3/TRBV12-4	12	TRBJ2-5	ASSLDRAGETQY
TRBV19	12	TRBJ1-5	ASSIANSNQPQH
TRBV20-1	11	TRBJ2-7	SASPRMAYEQY
TRBV11-3	13	TRBJ2-7	ASSHQTGSSYEQY
TRBV6-6	13	TRBJ1-1	ASSLPTGDKAEAF